The 30 T cell receptor beta chains below all came from one sample that was sequenced in a study of beta chain features in type 1 diabetes. cDNA synthesis used the whole RNA isolate, giving expressed TCRB sequences. TCRdb keeps only in-frame clones here, not all; method: immunoSEQ multiplex PCR. The sample shows about 900,000 clones, roughly 17% of them seen only once. What was sequenced was naive CD4+ T cells from blood. Source of these receptors: a woman between 18 and 29 years old in good health.

The chain couples TRBV21-1 to TRBJ2-5; the tabulated D call, TRBD2, remains unverified against the DNA. The last part of the DNA fits TRBJ2-7 better; the J call may be wrong. TRBV21-1 has pseudogene status. The CDR3 consists of 16 residues. CDR3: CASSKPEAGAFHEQYF. DNA of the CDR3: TGTGCCAGCAGCAAACCGGAAGCGGGAGCATTCCACGAGCAGTACTTC.

This clone has a handful of counts. The chain recombines TRBV13 with TRBJ1-1; D is ambiguous. This CDR3 has 14 residues. V lost 5 bases and J 7 bases, leaving 17 bases between the germline ends. Germline V gives CDR1 PRHDT, CDR2 FYEKMQ (reference sequence). CDR3 region: CASSQVWVGDEAFF. Here the CDR3 DNA reads TGTGCCAGCAGCCAGGTTTGGGTTGGGGATGAAGCTTTCTTT.

CDR3 DNA: TGTGCCAGCAGTTTTTGGCCGGGACAGGGGGTTGAGACCCAGTACTTC. Its translation is CASSFWPGQGVETQYF. V and J are TRBV28 and TRBJ2-5; 11 positions agree with TRBD1. After removal of 3 bases from V and 5 bases from J, the junction contained 8 bases not matched to a gene. The CDR3 has 16 residues. Per the germline V gene, CDR1 is MDHEN and CDR2 is SYDVKM.

CDR3 amino acids: CATALELPSYEQYF. Written as DNA, the CDR3 is TGTGCCACCGCTCTGGAACTACCCTCATACGAGCAGTACTTC. J is TRBJ2-7 and V is TRBV15; D remains ambiguous. Germline V gives CDR1 LNHNV, CDR2 YYDKDF (reference sequence). Trimming stripped 8 bases from V and 4 bases from J, with 18 bases between. This CDR3 region has 14 residues. Filled out from reference TRBV15 and TRBJ2-7, the complete variable domain reads DAMVIQNPRYQVTQFGKPVTLSCSQTLNHNVMYWYQQKSSQAPKLLFHYYDKDFNNEADTPDNFQSRRPNTSFCFLDIRSPGLGDTAMYLCATALELPSYEQYFGPGTRLTVT.

This clone was observed a handful of times. The V and J genes are TRBV5-1 and TRBJ1-2, with a possible D match to TRBD1 (5 bases). The germline V gene has CDR1 SGHRS and CDR2 YFSETQ. The CDR3 has 13 amino acids. Trimming removed 0 bases at V and 3 bases at J, with 6 bases between. For the CDR3, the DNA is TGCGCCAGCAGCTTGGGCAGGGACTATGGCTACACCTTC. This gives the protein CASSLGRDYGYTF.

The chain is built from TRBV6-4 and TRBJ2-6, with 7 bases aligning to TRBD1. Germline V lookup: CDR1 MRHNA, CDR2 SNTAGT. The CDR3 is 16 amino acids. V gave up 5 bases and J gave up 1 base; unmatched junction bases: 5. The CDR3 nucleotides are TGTGCCAGCAGTCCTACAGGGGAATCTGGGGCCAACGTCCTGACTTTC. Its protein is CASSPTGESGANVLTF.

This clone was found once. One junction end does not reproduce the germline sequence, and a read error may be involved. The V and J genes are TRBV6-6 and TRBJ1-4; D unresolved. The CDR3 length is 14 residues. CDR1 MNHNY and CDR2 SVGAGI come from the germline V gene (reference sequence). This chain's CDR3 is CASSATFTNEKLFF. As DNA, the CDR3 is TGTGCCAGCAGTGCGACATTTACTAATGAAAAACTTTTTTTT.

The chain carries TRBV19 and TRBJ2-7; the D is unclear. This CDR3 comprises 12 residues. Germline CDR1 reads LNHDA; CDR2 reads SQIVND (reference sequence). Trimming pared 3 bases from V and 6 bases from J, leaving 9 bases between. This chain's CDR3 is CASSMTRGEQYF. The CDR3 bases are TGTGCCAGTAGTATGACCCGTGGCGAGCAGTACTTC.

The genes are TRBV10-3 and TRBJ2-3; 10 bases map to TRBD1. Germline loops: CDR1 ENHRY, CDR2 SYGVKD. CDR3 size: 14 residues. Trimming removed 10 bases from V and 0 bases from J; junction bases left unmatched: 4. In DNA form, the CDR3 reads TGTGCCAGCCAGGACAGGGGGAGCACAGATACGCAGTATTTT. Encoded protein: CASQDRGSTDTQYF.

Concerning this clone itself: The junction and the germline gene differ at one end; a read error may be behind it. The gene calls are TRBV7-2 and TRBJ1-5, with unresolved D. Germline V gene lookup returns CDR1 SGHTA and CDR2 FQGNSA. The CDR3 is made up of 15 amino acids. This CDR3 is CANSLLPGSNQPQHF. In nucleotides, the CDR3 is TGTGCCAACAGCTTACTGCCGGGAAGCAATCAGCCCCAGCATTTT.

This clone was counted a few times. The gene calls are TRBV5-1 and TRBJ2-1; D not certain. V shed 0 bases and J shed 4 bases, with 11 bases lying between them. There are 15 residues in the CDR3. In germline, CDR1 is SGHRS, CDR2 YFSETQ. The CDR3 protein is CASSLGLFSYNEQFF. The CDR3 DNA is TGCGCCAGCAGCTTGGGACTCTTTTCATACAATGAGCAGTTCTTC.

The chain carries TRBV4-1 and TRBJ1-1, with 11 bases matching TRBD1. The CDR3 totals 15 residues. With 2 bases clipped from V and 5 bases from J, the junction kept 4 bases outside the gene matches. CDR1 and CDR2 (germline): MGHRA, YSYEKL. The CDR3 loop reads CASSQTGQGVTEAFF. The CDR3 nucleotides read TGCGCCAGCAGCCAAACGGGACAGGGGGTGACTGAAGCTTTCTTT.

This chain uses TRBV19 with TRBJ2-6; 7 nucleotides align to TRBD1. This CDR3 has 15 amino acids. Germline V gives CDR1 LNHDA, CDR2 SQIVND (reference sequence). V lost 4 bases, J lost 0 bases, and 0 bases stayed unmatched. This CDR3 is CASSRQGSGANVLTF. The CDR3 region has the DNA TGTGCCAGTAGTAGACAGGGCTCTGGGGCCAACGTCCTGACTTTC.

The genes are TRBV6-1 and TRBJ1-5; TRBD1 is a possible D gene (5 bases). CDR3 length: 15 residues. Germline CDR1 is MNHNS and CDR2 is SASEGT. The ends were cut back, 4 bases at V and 5 bases at J, with 15 bases in the middle. Written as DNA, the CDR3 is TGTGCCAGCAGTGGGGACCGATCGGCGGATCAGCCCCAGCATTTT. Protein product: CASSGDRSADQPQHF.

In this sample, this clone turned up a few times. CDR3 loop: CSVELNTEAFF. CDR3 bases: TGCAGCGTTGAGCTCAACACTGAAGCTTTCTTT. The chain employs TRBV29-1 and TRBJ1-1; D not certain. In germline, CDR1 is SQVTM, CDR2 ANQGSEA. The CDR3 runs to 11 residues. Trimming removed 3 bases from V and 2 bases from J, with 4 bases in between.

The chain uses TRBV15 and TRBJ1-5; perhaps TRBD1 as D (5 bases). The germline V and J ends were trimmed by 2 bases and 7 bases, with 6 bases remaining between them. This CDR3 spans 12 amino acids. Germline V gene data show CDR1 as LNHNV and CDR2 as YYDKDF (reference sequence). The CDR3 is CATSRQGQPQHF. The CDR3 DNA reads TGTGCCACCAGCAGACAGGGCCAGCCCCAGCATTTT.

As DNA, the CDR3 is TGTGCCAGCAGCAAAAATTGGGTAACCGGGGAGCTGTTTTTT. Amino acid sequence: CASSKNWVTGELFF. V usage is TRBV11-2 and J usage is TRBJ2-2; unclear D gene. This CDR3 has 14 residues. Germline assignment: CDR1 SGHAT and CDR2 FQNNGV. V lost 5 bases and J 5 bases, leaving 12 bases between the germline ends.

CDR3 residues: CASSQQGRGSGANVLTF. In nucleotides, the CDR3 is TGCGCCAGCAGTCAACAGGGAAGGGGCTCTGGGGCCAACGTCCTGACTTTC. The chain carries TRBV5-1 and TRBJ2-6, with D possibly matching TRBD1 (6 bases). Trimming took off 5 bases at V and 0 bases at J, with 15 bases between the two ends. Germline V CDR1 and CDR2: SGHRS, YFSETQ. There are 17 residues in the CDR3.

CDR3 loop: CASSHPIGQGGETQYF. As DNA, the CDR3 is TGTGCCAGCAGCCACCCCATCGGACAGGGTGGGGAGACCCAGTACTTC. The V and J genes are TRBV7-2 and TRBJ2-5, with 8 bases matching TRBD1. This CDR3 contains 16 residues. The V gene's germline CDR1 is SGHTA and CDR2 FQGNSA. V trimming: 5 bases; J trimming: 5 bases; junction bases outside the gene matches: 13.

This sequence joins TRBV6-6 and TRBJ2-1; TRBD2 matches at 9 bases. The germline V gene has CDR1 MNHNY and CDR2 SVGAGI (reference sequence). V shed 6 bases, J shed 8 bases, and the junction held 11 bases outside the gene matches. The CDR3 sequence is 15 residues long. Written as DNA, the CDR3 is TGTGCCAGCAGCCTCGTGGGGACTAGCACGCATGAGCAGTTCTTC. Protein product: CASSLVGTSTHEQFF.

The rearrangement links TRBV5-1 to TRBJ2-3; D possibly corresponds to TRBD1 (6 bases). This CDR3 spans 17 amino acids. Trimming removed 1 base at V and 6 bases at J, with 21 bases between. Germline lookup yields CDR1 SGHRS and CDR2 YFSETQ. This CDR3 reads CASSLRGRGISSDTQYF. The CDR3, as DNA: TGCGCCAGCAGCTTGAGGGGCAGGGGCATAAGCAGTGATACGCAGTATTTT.

This chain links TRBV28 with TRBJ2-5; 8 nucleotides align to TRBD2. CDR1 MDHEN and CDR2 SYDVKM come from the germline V gene. The trim removed 6 bases at V and 9 bases at J, leaving 12 bases unmatched. The CDR3 runs 14 residues. CDR3: CASSFVSGIGSQYF. CDR3 DNA sequence: TGTGCCAGCAGCTTCGTTAGCGGGATTGGGTCCCAGTACTTC.

Details on this clone: The same CDR3 arises from other DNA sequences in this sample as well. The chain recombines TRBV7-9 with TRBJ2-5; 7 bases map to TRBD1. Germline V lookup: CDR1 SEHNR, CDR2 FQNEAQ (reference sequence). The ends lost 1 base at V and 5 bases at J; junction bases unmatched: 4. This CDR3 has 14 amino acids. The CDR3 here is CASSLGQGQETQYF. CDR3 nucleotide sequence: TGTGCCAGCAGCTTAGGACAGGGCCAGGAGACCCAGTACTTC.

CDR3 region: CASSLGGTSSLDTQYF. The CDR3 DNA sequence: TGTGCCAGCAGCTTAGGCGGGACTAGCAGTTTAGATACGCAGTATTTT. This chain uses TRBV7-2 with TRBJ2-3, with 9 nucleotides matching TRBD2. The CDR3 is made up of 16 amino acids. Germline V gene sequence: CDR1 SGHTA, CDR2 FQGNSA. V trimming: 1 base; J trimming: 5 bases; junction bases outside the gene matches: 7.

This clone was counted only a few times. The chain links TRBV6-5 to TRBJ2-1, with TRBD2 matching over 7 bases. Germline V gene sequence: CDR1 MNHEY, CDR2 SVGAGI. The junction had 11 bases not matched to a gene; V was cut back by 7 bases and J by 8 bases. The CDR3 consists of 14 residues. The CDR3 nucleotides read TGTGCCAGCAAGGCGGGAGTAGCTAGCGATGAGCAGTTCTTC. It yields the protein CASKAGVASDEQFF.

Details on this clone: At the DNA level, this CDR3 is encoded by other sequences in the same sample as well. The rearrangement joins TRBV19 to TRBJ2-7; D remains ambiguous. Between the trimmed V and J ends, which lost 5 bases and 1 base, there was a span of 9 bases. CDR3 length equals 13 residues. The germline V gene encodes CDR1 LNHDA and CDR2 SQIVND (reference sequence). The CDR3 loop reads CASSRLGSYEQYF. In DNA form, the CDR3 reads TGTGCCAGTAGTCGACTCGGATCCTACGAGCAGTACTTC.

This chain joins TRBV27 and TRBJ2-5; TRBD2 matches at 13 bases. Germline CDR1 and CDR2: MNHEY and SMNVEV (reference sequence). CDR3 length equals 16 residues. Trimming cost V 5 bases and J 4 bases; bases outside gene matches: 7. The CDR3 spells CASSTPRTSGRETQYF. CDR3 sequence (DNA): TGTGCCAGCAGTACCCCCAGGACTAGCGGGAGAGAGACCCAGTACTTC.

The chain's CDR3 is CAIRDTSSGNTIYF. DNA of the CDR3: TGTGCCATCAGAGACACCAGCTCTGGAAACACCATATATTTT. J is TRBJ1-3 and V is TRBV10-3, with no clear D. The CDR3 has 14 amino acids. Between the trimmed V and J ends, which lost 6 bases and 0 bases, there was a span of 9 bases. Germline V lookup: CDR1 ENHRY, CDR2 SYGVKD.

V usage is TRBV28 and J usage is TRBJ2-7; TRBD1 agrees at 12 bases. The CDR3 is 15 amino acids. V trimming: 6 bases; J trimming: 5 bases; junction bases outside the gene matches: 8. Germline V gene lookup returns CDR1 MDHEN and CDR2 SYDVKM. The DNA of the CDR3 is TGTGCCAGCAGCTTACCGGGACAGGGGGCCCACGAGCAGTACTTC. Translating it yields CASSLPGQGAHEQYF.

This sequence joins TRBV21-1 and TRBJ2-7; TRBD1 reflects the table's D call only, with no check against the DNA. TRBV21-1 is recorded as a pseudogene. CDR3 length: 14 residues. CDR3 in DNA: TGTGCCAGCAGCAATCGTCCAGGTCGGTACGAGCAGTACTTC. It yields the protein CASSNRPGRYEQYF.